Described below is a single T cell receptor beta chain sequence and its context. Its antigen is unidentified. This specimen belongs to a study of cytomegalovirus exposure and HLA in healthy donors. Overall study results and limits: Subsequent analysis revealed that first-cohort TCR clusters tended to co-occur in the 130 or so validation repertoires. Cytomegalovirus-associated status was assigned to 150 or so TCR beta chains.

Here immunoSEQ multiplex PCR was the method, and the copy in TCRdb shows in-frame clones only, minus some. The profile shows about 64,000 clones, around 88% of them singletons. The CDR3 length is 16 residues. Trimming took 5 bases from V and 4 from J, leaving 18 bases between them. CDR1 is LNHDA and CDR2 is SQIVND in the germline V gene (reference sequence). The sequence was obtained from a young woman in good health and CMV-seronegative. The material sequenced was PBMCs. The chain joins TRBV19 to TRBJ1-5; the D gene is possibly TRBD1 (5 bases). The CDR3 DNA reads as TGTGCCAGTAGTGCGACAGTGCGGAAGGGGAATCAGCCCCAGCATTTT. Encoded protein: CASSATVRKGNQPQHF.